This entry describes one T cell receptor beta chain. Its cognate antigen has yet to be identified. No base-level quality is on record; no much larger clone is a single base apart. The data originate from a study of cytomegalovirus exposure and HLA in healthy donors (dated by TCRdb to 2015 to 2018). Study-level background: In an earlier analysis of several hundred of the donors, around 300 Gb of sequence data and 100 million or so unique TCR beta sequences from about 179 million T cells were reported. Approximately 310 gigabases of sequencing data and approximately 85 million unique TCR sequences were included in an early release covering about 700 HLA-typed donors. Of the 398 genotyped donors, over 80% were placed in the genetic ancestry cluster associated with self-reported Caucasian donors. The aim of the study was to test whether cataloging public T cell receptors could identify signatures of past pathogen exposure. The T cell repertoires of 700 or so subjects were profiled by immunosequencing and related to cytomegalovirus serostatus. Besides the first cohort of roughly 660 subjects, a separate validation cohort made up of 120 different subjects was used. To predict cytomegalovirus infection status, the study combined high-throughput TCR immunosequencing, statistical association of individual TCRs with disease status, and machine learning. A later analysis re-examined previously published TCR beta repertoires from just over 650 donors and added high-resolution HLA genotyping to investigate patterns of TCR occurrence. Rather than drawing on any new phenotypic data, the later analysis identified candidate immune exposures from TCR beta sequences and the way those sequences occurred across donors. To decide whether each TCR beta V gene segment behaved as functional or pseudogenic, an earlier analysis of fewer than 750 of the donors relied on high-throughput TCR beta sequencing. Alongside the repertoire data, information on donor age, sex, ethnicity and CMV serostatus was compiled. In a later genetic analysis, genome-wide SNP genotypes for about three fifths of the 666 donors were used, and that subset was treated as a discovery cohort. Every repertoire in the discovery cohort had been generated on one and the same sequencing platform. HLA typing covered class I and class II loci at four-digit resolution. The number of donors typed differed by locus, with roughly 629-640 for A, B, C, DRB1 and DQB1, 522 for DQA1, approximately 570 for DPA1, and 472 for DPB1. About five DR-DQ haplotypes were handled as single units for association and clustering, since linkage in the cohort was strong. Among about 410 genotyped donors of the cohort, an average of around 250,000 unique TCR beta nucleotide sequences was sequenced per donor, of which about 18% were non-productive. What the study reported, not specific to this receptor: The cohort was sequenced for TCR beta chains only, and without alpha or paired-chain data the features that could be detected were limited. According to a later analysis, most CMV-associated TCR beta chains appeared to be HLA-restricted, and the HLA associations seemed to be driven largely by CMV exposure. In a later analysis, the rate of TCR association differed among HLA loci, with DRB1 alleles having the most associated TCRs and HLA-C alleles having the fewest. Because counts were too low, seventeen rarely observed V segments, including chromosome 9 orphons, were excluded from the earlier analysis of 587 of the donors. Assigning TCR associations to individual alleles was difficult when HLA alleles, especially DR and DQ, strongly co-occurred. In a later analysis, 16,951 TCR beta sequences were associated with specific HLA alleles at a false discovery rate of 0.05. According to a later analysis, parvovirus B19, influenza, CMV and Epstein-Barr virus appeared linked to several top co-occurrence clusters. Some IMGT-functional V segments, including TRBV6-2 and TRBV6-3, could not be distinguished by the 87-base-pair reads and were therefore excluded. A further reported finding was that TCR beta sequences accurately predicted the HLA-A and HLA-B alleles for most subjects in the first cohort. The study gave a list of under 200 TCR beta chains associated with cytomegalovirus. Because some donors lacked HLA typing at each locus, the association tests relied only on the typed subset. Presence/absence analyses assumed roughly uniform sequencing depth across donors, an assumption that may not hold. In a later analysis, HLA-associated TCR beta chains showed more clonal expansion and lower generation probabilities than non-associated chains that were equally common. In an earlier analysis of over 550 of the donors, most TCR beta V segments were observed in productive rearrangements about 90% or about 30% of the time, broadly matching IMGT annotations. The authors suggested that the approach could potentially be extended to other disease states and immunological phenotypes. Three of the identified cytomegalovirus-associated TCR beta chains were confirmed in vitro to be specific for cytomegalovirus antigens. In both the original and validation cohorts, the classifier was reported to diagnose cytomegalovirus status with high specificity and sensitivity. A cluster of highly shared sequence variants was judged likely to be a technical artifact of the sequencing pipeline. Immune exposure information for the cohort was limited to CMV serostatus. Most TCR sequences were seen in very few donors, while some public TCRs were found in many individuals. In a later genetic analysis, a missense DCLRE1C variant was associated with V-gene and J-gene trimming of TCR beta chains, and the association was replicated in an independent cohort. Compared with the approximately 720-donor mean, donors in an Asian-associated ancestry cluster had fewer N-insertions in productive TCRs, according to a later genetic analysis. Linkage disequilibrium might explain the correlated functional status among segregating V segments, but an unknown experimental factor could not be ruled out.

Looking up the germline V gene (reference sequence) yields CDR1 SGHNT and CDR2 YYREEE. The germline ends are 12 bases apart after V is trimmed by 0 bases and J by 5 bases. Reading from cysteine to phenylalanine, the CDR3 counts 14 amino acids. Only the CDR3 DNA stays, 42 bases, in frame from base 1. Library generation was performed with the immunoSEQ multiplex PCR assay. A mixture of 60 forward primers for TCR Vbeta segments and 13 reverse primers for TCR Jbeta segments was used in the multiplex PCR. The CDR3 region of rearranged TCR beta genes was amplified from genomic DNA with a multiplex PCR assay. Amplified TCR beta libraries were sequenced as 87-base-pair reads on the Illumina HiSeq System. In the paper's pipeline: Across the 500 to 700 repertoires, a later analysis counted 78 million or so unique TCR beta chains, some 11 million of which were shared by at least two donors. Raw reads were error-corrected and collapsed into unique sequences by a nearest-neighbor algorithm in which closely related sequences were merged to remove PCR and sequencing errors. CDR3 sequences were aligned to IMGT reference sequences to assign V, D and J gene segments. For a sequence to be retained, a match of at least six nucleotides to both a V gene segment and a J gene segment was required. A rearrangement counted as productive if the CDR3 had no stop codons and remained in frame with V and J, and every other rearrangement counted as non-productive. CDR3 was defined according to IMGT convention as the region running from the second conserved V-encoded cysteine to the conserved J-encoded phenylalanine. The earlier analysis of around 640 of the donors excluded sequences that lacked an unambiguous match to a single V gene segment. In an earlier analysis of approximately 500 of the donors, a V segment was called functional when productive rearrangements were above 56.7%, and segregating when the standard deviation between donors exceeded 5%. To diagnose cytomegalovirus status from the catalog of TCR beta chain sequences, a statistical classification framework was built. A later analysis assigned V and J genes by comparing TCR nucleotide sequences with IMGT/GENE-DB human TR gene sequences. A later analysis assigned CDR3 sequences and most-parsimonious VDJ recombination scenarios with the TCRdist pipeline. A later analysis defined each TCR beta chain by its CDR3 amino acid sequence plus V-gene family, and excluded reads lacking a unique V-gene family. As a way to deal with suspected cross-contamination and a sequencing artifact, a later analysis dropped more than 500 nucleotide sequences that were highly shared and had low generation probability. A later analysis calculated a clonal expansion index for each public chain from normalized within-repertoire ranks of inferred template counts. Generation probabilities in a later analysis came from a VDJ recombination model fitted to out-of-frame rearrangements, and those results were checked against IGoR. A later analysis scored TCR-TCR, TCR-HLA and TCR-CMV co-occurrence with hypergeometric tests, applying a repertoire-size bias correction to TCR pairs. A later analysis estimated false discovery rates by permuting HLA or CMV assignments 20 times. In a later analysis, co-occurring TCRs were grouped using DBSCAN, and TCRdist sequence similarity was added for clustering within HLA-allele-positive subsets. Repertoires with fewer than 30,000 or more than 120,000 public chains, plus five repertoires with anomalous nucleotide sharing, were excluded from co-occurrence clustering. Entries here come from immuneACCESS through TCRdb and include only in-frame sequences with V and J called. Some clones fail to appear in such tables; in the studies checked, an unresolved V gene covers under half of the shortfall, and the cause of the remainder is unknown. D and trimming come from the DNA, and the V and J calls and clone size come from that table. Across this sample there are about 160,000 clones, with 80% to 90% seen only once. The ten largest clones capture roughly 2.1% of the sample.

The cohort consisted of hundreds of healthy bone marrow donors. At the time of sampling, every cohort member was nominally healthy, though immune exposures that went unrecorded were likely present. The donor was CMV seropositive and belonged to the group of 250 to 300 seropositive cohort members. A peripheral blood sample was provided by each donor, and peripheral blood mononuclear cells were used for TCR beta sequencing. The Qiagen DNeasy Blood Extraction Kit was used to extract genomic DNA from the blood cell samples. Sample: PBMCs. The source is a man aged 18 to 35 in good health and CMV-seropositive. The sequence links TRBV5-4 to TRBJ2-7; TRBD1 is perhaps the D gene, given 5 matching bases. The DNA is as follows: TGTGCCAGCAGCTTGGTTCAGGGCCCTAACGAGCAGTACTTC. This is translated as CASSLVQGPNEQYF.